This T cell receptor (beta chain) came from a study of cytomegalovirus exposure and HLA in healthy donors. The CDR3 consists of 17 residues. V gave up 2 bases and J gave up 3 bases; unmatched junction bases: 8. Germline V gives CDR1 SNHLY, CDR2 FYNNEI. PCR amplification relied on 60 Vbeta primers (plus 13 Jbeta primers). Sequencing was performed with immunoSEQ multiplex PCR; in TCRdb, only in-frame clones are kept and a portion is missing. The table records 180,000 or so clones, 75% to 80% of them present only once. This sequence originates from a female donor in good health and CMV-seronegative. The V call is TRBV2, the J call TRBJ1-1; 11 nucleotides agree with TRBD1. Sequenced input: PBMCs. The CDR3 DNA is TGTGCCAGCAGTGAACTACGGACAGGGGGCTTTGACACTGAAGCTTTCTTT. Protein sequence: CASSELRTGGFDTEAFF.